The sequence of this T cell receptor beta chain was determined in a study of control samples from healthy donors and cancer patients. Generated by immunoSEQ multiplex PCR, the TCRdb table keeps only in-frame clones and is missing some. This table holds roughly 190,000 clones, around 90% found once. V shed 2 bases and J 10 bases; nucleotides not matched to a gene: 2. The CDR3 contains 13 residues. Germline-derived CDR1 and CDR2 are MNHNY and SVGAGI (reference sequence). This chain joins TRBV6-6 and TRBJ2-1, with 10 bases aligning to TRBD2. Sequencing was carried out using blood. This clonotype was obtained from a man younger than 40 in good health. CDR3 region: CASSYPGLAEQFF. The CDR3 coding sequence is TGTGCCAGCAGTTACCCGGGACTAGCGGAGCAGTTCTTC.